Listed below are T cell receptor beta chains from one sample, sequenced in a study of T cell repertoires in cytomegalovirus infection. A single record per CDR3 protein comes from TCRdb applying MiXCR to the reads. The sample includes fewer than 850,000 distinct CDR3 sequences, just under 30% of them seen just once. Their antigens are not known. The material was cultured CD8+ T cells from PBMCs, obtained from culture after CMV antigen stimulation. Receptors originate from a human donor in good health (CMV status not recorded). Some clones in this sample may be carry-over from other donors' samples. CDR3s include the opening cysteine and the closing phenylalanine or tryptophan. The order of the fields is clone size, J gene, D gene, V gene, CDR3 DNA, CDR3 protein. A D gene is named only where the DNA matches it firmly. Some rows have no size entry. The others give once, few or many, or a class for an expanded clone.

abundance: few; j_gene: TRBJ2-3; d_gene: TRBD2; v_gene: TRBV19; CDR3nt: TGTGCCAGTTCCTTGAGCGGGGGGTTCTCAGATACGCAGTATTTT; CDR3aa: CASSLSGGFSDTQYF
abundance: .; j_gene: TRBJ1-1; d_gene: .; v_gene: TRBV4-2; CDR3nt: TGTGCCACGCGAGGGGAAGGGAACACTGAAGCTTTCTTT; CDR3aa: CATRGEGNTEAFF
abundance: .; j_gene: TRBJ1-5; d_gene: .; v_gene: TRBV6-2/TRBV6-3; CDR3nt: TGTGCCAGCAGTTACTCTTTTCAGCCCCAGCATTTT; CDR3aa: CASSYSFQPQHF
abundance: few; j_gene: TRBJ1-2; d_gene: .; v_gene: TRBV12-3/TRBV12-4; CDR3nt: TGTGCCAGCAGTTTAGCAAGTAAACTATGGGGCTACACCTTC; CDR3aa: CASSLASKLWGYTF
abundance: .; j_gene: TRBJ2-7; d_gene: TRBD1; v_gene: TRBV5-5; CDR3nt: TGTGCCAGCAGCTTGGACAGGGGAACCTACGAGCAGTACTTC; CDR3aa: CASSLDRGTYEQYF
abundance: few; j_gene: TRBJ2-1; d_gene: TRBD1; v_gene: TRBV28; CDR3nt: TGTGCCAGCAGTTTTTCTTCAGACAGGGGGTGGGACAATGAGCAGTTCTTC; CDR3aa: CASSFSSDRGWDNEQFF
abundance: .; j_gene: TRBJ1-1; d_gene: .; v_gene: TRBV19; CDR3nt: TGTGCCAGTAGTAGATTCATTACCACTGAAGCTTTCTTT; CDR3aa: CASSRFITTEAFF
abundance: .; j_gene: TRBJ1-1; d_gene: .; v_gene: TRBV12-3/TRBV12-4; CDR3nt: TGTGCTAGTGCTCTAGCGAACACTGAAGCTTTCTTT; CDR3aa: CASALANTEAFF
abundance: .; j_gene: TRBJ1-2; d_gene: .; v_gene: TRBV19; CDR3nt: TGTGCCAGTAGTGACCCCCGGGACACCTCTAACTATGGCTACACCTTC; CDR3aa: CASSDPRDTSNYGYTF
abundance: few; j_gene: TRBJ2-3; d_gene: TRBD2; v_gene: TRBV6-6; CDR3nt: TGTGCCAGCAGTTACTCCGGGACTAGCGGGGCTAGCACAGATACGCAGTATTTT; CDR3aa: CASSYSGTSGASTDTQYF
abundance: .; j_gene: TRBJ2-2; d_gene: .; v_gene: TRBV7-7; CDR3nt: TGTGCTAGCAGCTTAGCCACATTAGATGGGGAGCTGTTTTTT; CDR3aa: CASSLATLDGELFF
abundance: .; j_gene: TRBJ1-2; d_gene: TRBD1; v_gene: TRBV9; CDR3nt: TGTGCCAGCAGCAACCGGGACAGATACCACTATGGCTACACCTTC; CDR3aa: CASSNRDRYHYGYTF
abundance: many; j_gene: TRBJ2-1; d_gene: TRBD1; v_gene: TRBV12-3/TRBV12-4; CDR3nt: TGTGCCAGCAGTGCCCCCGGGACAGGGCACTACAATGAGCAGTTCTTC; CDR3aa: CASSAPGTGHYNEQFF
abundance: once; j_gene: TRBJ2-1; d_gene: TRBD2; v_gene: TRBV12-3/TRBV12-4; CDR3nt: TGTGCCAGCAGTGATCCGGGGGGGGCCACAAGTGAGCAGTTCTTC; CDR3aa: CASSDPGGATSEQFF
abundance: few; j_gene: TRBJ1-1; d_gene: .; v_gene: TRBV20-1; CDR3nt: TGCAGTGCTAGAGTGTTAGAAGGAAACACTGAAGCTTTCTTT; CDR3aa: CSARVLEGNTEAFF
abundance: .; j_gene: TRBJ2-2; d_gene: TRBD1; v_gene: TRBV19; CDR3nt: TGTGCCAGTAGTATAGATCGGGACAGGGCATGGACCGGGGAGCTGTTTTTT; CDR3aa: CASSIDRDRAWTGELFF
abundance: .; j_gene: TRBJ2-1; d_gene: .; v_gene: TRBV7-3; CDR3nt: TGTGCCAGCAGCCCCGAATACAGGATAGGCGATGAGCAGTTCTTC; CDR3aa: CASSPEYRIGDEQFF
abundance: .; j_gene: TRBJ2-5; d_gene: TRBD2; v_gene: TRBV12-3/TRBV12-4; CDR3nt: TGTGCCAGCAGTGGCCTAGCGGGGGATCAAGAGACCCAGTACTTC; CDR3aa: CASSGLAGDQETQYF
abundance: .; j_gene: TRBJ1-3; d_gene: .; v_gene: TRBV4-2; CDR3nt: TGTGCCAGCAGCCAAGGGCCGCCCTCTGGAAACACCATATATTTT; CDR3aa: CASSQGPPSGNTIYF
abundance: few; j_gene: TRBJ2-1; d_gene: .; v_gene: TRBV6-5; CDR3nt: TGTGCCAGCAGTTACACCGGGACGAGGAATGAGCAGTTCTTC; CDR3aa: CASSYTGTRNEQFF
abundance: .; j_gene: TRBJ1-1; d_gene: .; v_gene: TRBV7-2; CDR3nt: TGTGTCAGCAGCAAGACGCCGGGGGTGACTGAAGCTTTCTTT; CDR3aa: CVSSKTPGVTEAFF
abundance: few; j_gene: TRBJ1-6; d_gene: .; v_gene: TRBV10-3; CDR3nt: TGTGCCATCGGTACAGGGCACCTCCACTTT; CDR3aa: CAIGTGHLHF
abundance: few; j_gene: TRBJ1-4; d_gene: .; v_gene: TRBV6-5; CDR3nt: TGTGCCAGCAGTTTAAACGGAGTAAATAATGAAAAACTGTTTTTT; CDR3aa: CASSLNGVNNEKLFF